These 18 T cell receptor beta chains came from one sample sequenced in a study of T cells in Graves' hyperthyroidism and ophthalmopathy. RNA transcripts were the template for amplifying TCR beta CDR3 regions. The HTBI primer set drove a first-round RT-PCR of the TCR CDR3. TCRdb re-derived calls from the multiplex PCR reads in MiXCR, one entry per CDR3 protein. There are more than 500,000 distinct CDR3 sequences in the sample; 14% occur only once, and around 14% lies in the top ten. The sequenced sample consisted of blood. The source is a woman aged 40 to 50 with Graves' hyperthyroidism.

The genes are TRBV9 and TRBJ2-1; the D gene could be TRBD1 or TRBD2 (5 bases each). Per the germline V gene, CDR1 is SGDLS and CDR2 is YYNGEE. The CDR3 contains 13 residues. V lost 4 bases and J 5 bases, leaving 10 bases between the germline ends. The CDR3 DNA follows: TGTGCCAGCAGCACCCGAGGGGACAATGAGCAGTTCTTC. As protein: CASSTRGDNEQFF.

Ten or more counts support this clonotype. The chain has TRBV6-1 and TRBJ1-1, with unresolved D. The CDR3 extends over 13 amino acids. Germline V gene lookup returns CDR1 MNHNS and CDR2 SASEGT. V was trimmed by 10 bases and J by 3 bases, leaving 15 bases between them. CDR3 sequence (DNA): TGTGCCACCGGATATAATAGGGACACTGAAGCTTTCTTT. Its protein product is CATGYNRDTEAFF.

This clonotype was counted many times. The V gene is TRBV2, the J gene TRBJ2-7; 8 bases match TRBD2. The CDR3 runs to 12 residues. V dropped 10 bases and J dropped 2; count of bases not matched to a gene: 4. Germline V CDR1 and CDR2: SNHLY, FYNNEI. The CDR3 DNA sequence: TGTGCCACCGCGGGACTAGCCTACGAGCAGTACTTC. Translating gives CATAGLAYEQYF.

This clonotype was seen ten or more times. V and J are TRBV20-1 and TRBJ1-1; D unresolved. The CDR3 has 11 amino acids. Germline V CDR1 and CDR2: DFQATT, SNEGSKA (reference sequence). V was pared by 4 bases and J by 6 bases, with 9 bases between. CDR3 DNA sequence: TGCAGTGCTACCAGAGGCCCTGAAGCTTTCTTT. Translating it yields CSATRGPEAFF.

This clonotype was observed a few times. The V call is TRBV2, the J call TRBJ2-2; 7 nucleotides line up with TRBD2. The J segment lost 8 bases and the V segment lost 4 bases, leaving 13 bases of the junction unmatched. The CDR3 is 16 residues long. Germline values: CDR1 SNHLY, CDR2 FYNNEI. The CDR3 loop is CASSARDGTTPGELFF. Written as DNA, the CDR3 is TGTGCCAGCAGTGCTAGAGATGGGACTACACCGGGGGAGCTGTTTTTT.

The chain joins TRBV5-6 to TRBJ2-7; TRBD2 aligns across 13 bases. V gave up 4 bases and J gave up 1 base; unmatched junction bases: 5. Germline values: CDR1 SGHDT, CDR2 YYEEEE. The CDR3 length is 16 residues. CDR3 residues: CASSMGLAGNSYEQYF. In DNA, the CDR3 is TGTGCCAGCAGCATGGGACTAGCGGGAAATTCCTACGAGCAGTACTTC. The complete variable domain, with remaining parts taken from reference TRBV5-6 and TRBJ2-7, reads DAGVTQSPTHLIKTRGQQVTLRCSPKSGHDTVSWYQQALGQGPQFIFQYYEEEERQRGNFPDRFSGHQFPNYSSELNVNALLLGDSALYLCASSMGLAGNSYEQYFGPGTRLTVT.

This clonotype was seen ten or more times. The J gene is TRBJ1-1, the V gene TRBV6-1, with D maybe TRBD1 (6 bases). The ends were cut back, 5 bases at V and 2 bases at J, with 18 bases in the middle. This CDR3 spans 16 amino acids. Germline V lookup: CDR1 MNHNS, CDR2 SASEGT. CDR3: CASSPRDTHLNTEAFF. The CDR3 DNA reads TGTGCCAGCAGTCCCCGGGACACCCACCTTAACACTGAAGCTTTCTTT.

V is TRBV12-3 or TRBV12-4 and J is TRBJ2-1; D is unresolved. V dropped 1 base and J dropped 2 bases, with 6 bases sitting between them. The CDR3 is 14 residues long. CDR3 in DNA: TGTGCCAGCAGTTTAGGGGTAGCCTACAATGAGCAGTTCTTC. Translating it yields CASSLGVAYNEQFF.

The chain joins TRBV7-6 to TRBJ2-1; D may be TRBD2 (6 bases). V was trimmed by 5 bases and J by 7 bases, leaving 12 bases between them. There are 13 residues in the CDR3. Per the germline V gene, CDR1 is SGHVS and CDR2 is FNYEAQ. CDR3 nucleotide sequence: TGTGCCAGCAGCCACGGACTATCGAATGAGCAGTTCTTC. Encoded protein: CASSHGLSNEQFF.

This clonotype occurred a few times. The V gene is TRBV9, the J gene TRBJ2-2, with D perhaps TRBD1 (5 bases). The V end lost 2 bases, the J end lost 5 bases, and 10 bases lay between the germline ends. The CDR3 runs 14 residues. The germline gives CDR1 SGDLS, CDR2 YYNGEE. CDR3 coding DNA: TGTGCCAGCAGCGTGGTGGACAAGACCGGGGAGCTGTTTTTT. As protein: CASSVVDKTGELFF.

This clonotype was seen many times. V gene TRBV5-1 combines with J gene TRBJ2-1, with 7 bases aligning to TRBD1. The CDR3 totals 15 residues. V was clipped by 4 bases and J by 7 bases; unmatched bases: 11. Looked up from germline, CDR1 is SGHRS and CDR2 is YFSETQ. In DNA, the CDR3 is TGCGCCAGCAGCCTAAGACAGGGAAGCGAGAATGAGCAGTTCTTC. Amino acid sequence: CASSLRQGSENEQFF.

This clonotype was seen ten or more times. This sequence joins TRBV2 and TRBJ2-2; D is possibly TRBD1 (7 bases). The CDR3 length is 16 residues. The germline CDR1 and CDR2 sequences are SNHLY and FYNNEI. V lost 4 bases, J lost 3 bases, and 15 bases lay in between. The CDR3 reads CASSAGQGEDTGELFF. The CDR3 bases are TGTGCCAGCAGTGCGGGCCAGGGGGAGGACACCGGGGAGCTGTTTTTT.

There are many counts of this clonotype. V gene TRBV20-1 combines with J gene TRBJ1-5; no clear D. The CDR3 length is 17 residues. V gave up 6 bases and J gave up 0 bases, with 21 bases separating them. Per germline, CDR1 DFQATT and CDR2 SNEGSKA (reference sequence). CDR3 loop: CSATLGPALYSNQPQHF. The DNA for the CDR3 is TGCAGTGCAACCCTCGGACCTGCCCTATATAGCAATCAGCCCCAGCATTTT.

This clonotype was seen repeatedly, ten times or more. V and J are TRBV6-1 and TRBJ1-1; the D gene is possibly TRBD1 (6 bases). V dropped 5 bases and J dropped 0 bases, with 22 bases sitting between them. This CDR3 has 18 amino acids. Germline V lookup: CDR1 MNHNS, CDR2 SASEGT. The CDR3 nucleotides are TGTGCCAGCAGTTCACTAATAGGGGGTACAGGATTGAACACTGAAGCTTTCTTT. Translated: CASSSLIGGTGLNTEAFF.

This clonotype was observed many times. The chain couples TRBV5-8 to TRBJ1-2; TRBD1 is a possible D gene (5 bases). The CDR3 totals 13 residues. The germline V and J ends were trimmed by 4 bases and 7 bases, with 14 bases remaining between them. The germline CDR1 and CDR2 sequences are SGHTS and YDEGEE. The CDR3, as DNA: TGTGCCAGCAGCGGGGGGTGGGAGCTTGGCTACACCTTC. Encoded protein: CASSGGWELGYTF.

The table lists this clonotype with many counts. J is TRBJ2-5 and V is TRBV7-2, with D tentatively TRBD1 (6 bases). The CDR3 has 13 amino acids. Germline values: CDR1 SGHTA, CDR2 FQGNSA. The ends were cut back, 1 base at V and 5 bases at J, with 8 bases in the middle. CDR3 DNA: TGTGCCAGCAGCTTAGGACAGGAGGAGACCCAGTACTTC. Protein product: CASSLGQEETQYF. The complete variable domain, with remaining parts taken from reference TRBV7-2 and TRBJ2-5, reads GAGVSQSPSNKVTEKGKDVELRCDPISGHTALYWYRQSLGQGLEFLIYFQGNSAPDKSGLPSDRFSAERTGGSVSTLTIQRTQQEDSAVYLCASSLGQEETQYFGPGTRLLVL.

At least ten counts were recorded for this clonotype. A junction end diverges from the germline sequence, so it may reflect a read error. CDR3 sequence (DNA): TGTGCCAGCAGTGTAGCTAGCGGGAAGGGCCACAATGAGCAGTTCTTC. It encodes CASSVASGKGHNEQFF. The V and J genes are TRBV12-3 or TRBV12-4 and TRBJ2-1; TRBD2 agrees at 9 bases. The CDR3 covers 16 residues.

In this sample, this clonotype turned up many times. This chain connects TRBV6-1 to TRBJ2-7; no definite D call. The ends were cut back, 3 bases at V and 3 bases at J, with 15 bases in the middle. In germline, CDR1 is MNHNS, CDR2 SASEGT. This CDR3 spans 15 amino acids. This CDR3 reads CASSDNWRSGYEQYF. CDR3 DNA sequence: TGTGCCAGCAGTGATAATTGGAGATCCGGCTACGAGCAGTACTTC.